This T cell receptor (beta chain) was recovered during a study of cytomegalovirus exposure and HLA in healthy donors. Findings of the study overall: In vitro assays verified that a few CMV-associated chains recognized CMV antigens specifically. Rare TCR sequences dominated, though some public TCRs recurred in many donors. As a later analysis showed, a missense DCLRE1C variant was linked to trimming of TCR beta V- and J-genes.

Germline CDR1 is MNHEY and CDR2 is SMNVEV (reference sequence). The CDR3 consists of 14 residues. The germline V and J ends were trimmed by 0 bases and 4 bases, with 9 bases remaining between them. The PCR employed 60 Vbeta primers together with 13 Jbeta primers. Generated by immunoSEQ multiplex PCR, the TCRdb table keeps only in-frame clones and is missing some. The data show about 73,000 clones, roughly two thirds seen once. Although they were nominally healthy when sampled, donors likely had unrecorded immune exposures. A note on this clone: What it binds is unknown.

This rearrangement joins TRBV27 to TRBJ2-5; unclear D gene. The sample was PBMCs. This receptor was taken from a woman aged 45-65 years in good health and CMV-seropositive. This CDR3 reads CASSLSRQRETQYF. CDR3 in DNA: TGTGCCAGCAGTTTATCGAGGCAACGAGAGACCCAGTACTTC.